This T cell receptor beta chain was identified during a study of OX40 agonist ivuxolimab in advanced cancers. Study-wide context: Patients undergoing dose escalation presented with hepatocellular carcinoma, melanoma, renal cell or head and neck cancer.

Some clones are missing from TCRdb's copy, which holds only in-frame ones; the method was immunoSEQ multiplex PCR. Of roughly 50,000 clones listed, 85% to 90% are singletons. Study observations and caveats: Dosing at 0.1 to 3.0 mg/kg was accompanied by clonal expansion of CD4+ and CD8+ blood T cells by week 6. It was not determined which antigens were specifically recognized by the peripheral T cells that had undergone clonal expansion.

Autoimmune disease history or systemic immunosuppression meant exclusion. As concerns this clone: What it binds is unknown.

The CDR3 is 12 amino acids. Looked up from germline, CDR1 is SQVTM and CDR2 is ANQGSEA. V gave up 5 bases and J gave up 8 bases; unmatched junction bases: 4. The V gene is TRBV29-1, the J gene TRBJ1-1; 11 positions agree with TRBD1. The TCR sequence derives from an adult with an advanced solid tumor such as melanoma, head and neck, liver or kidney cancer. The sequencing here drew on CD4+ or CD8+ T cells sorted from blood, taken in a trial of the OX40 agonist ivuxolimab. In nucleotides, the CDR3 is TGCAGCGTTCGGACAGGGGGCGGAGAAGCTTTCTTT. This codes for CSVRTGGGEAFF. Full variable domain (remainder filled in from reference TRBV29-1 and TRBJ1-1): SAVISQKPSRDICQRGTSLTIQCQVDSQVTMMFWYRQQPGQSLTLIATANQGSEATYESGFVIDKFPISRPNLTFSTLTVSNMSPEDSSIYLCSVRTGGGEAFFGQGTRLTVV.